This TCR beta chain was sequenced during a study of regulatory T cells in long-lasting Graves disease (dated by TCRdb to the early 2020s). Regarding the research as a whole: Persistent Graves' disease meant more than 5 years of antithyroid drug treatment with TSH receptor autoantibodies that stayed positive. This study used TCR sequencing and RNA sequencing of peripheral blood to compare persistent Graves' disease patients against newly diagnosed Graves' disease patients. The study took place in China and was registered as a clinical trial. A total of 35 or so samples were covered by TCR sequencing, comprising approximately 13 persistent and approximately 20 newly diagnosed Graves' disease patients. In the clinical cohort, patients with persistent Graves' disease had used antithyroid drugs for an average of about 9.3 years. Overall results and qualifications from the work: Persistent patients shared more public clonotypes among themselves (around 3,000) than newly diagnosed patients did (approximately 970). The authors acknowledged the small sample size as a limitation that may reduce accuracy. Peripheral blood alone was examined, since thyroid tissue, which constituted the primary lesion, could not be accessed. Preferential use of TRBV28, TRBJ1-2 and TRBJ2-5 was observed in persistent disease, whereas TRBV20-1 and TRBJ2-1 were favored in newly diagnosed disease. Sequencing and analysis were limited to the TCR beta chain. Persistent Graves' disease patients showed lower TCR Shannon entropy and fewer highly expanded clones than newly diagnosed patients, suggesting clonal expansion.

Libraries were made using multiplex PCR. For sequencing, an Illumina HiSeq 4000 was employed. TCR beta libraries were built with iRepertoire HTBI primers and Arm-PCR amplification of CDR3 regions. Gel purification was performed on PCR products prior to sequencing. As for how the authors treated the data: Gene usage analysis of CDR3 amino acid clonotypes relied on the roughly 60 TRBV and 15 or so TRBJ segments identified across samples. COPE and FqMerger were used to merge the filtered high-quality paired reads into contigs. BLAST was used to align contigs to IMGT TRBV, TRBD and TRBJ reference genes, with CDR3 defined following IMGT. Highly expanded clones were defined as clonotypes with a frequency above 0.1%. Shannon entropy served as the measure of repertoire diversity, while the Gini coefficient captured V-J evenness. Clonotypes shared by more than one individual were considered public. TCRdb reprocessing: public reads trimmed at Q25 with fastp, clones called with MiXCR, in-frame beta chains kept. Here each entry gathers all rows of one CDR3 protein and keeps the most common genes and DNA. The V and J calls were not made by the authors but by TCRdb's processing. This sample gives roughly 450,000 distinct CDR3 sequences in total; less than 25% of them show up just once. The ten largest clones represent 7.8% of the sample.

This clonotype was seen a handful of times. Which antigen it targets is not known. At one end the junction does not follow the germline gene, possibly because of a read error. CDR1 and CDR2 are drawn from the germline V gene (reference sequence): SEHNR, FQNEAQ. CDR3 length: 16 amino acids, cysteine to phenylalanine. The retained sequence is limited to the CDR3, 48 bases, with the frame set at the first base. This specimen's time point label, interpreted: persistent/refractory GD, antithyroid drugs over 5 years with positive TRAb. For both TCR sequencing and RNA sequencing, RNA was extracted from PBMCs in TRIzol. The diagnosis of Graves' disease was made according to American Thyroid Association guidelines. The patients came from an endocrinology department in Xi'an, China. From each patient, approximately 9.9 milliliters of peripheral blood was collected into an EDTA anticoagulant tube. Ficoll Paque Plus density gradient separation was used to isolate PBMCs, and no further T cell sorting was done. An Agilent 2100 Bioanalyzer and agarose gel were used to check RNA quality, and a NanoDrop 2000 was used to measure RNA concentration.

This receptor was taken from a female donor with Graves disease. The chain joins TRBV7-9 to TRBJ2-5; there is no confident call for the D gene. This specimen consisted of peripheral blood mononuclear cells (PBMCs), obtained when the disease was refractory, from a patient treated with antithyroid drugs. The bases are TGTGCCAGCAGCGTAGCTAGGGCACTCGCTAAAGAGACCCAGTACTTC. Its protein is CASSVARALAKETQYF.